The rows below give T cell receptor beta chains drawn from one sample of a study of PD-1 blockade in classical Hodgkin lymphoma. Method: immunoSEQ multiplex PCR; TCRdb's copy keeps in-frame clones and lacks some. Counted here are 15,000 to 20,000 clones, approximately 72% occurring once; the ten biggest clones make up around 4.6%. Specimen: peripheral blood mononuclear cells (PBMCs), collected at baseline. All receptors derive from a human donor with classical Hodgkin lymphoma. Each CDR3 is given without its conserved first and last residue.

J | V | CDR3
TRBJ1-6 | TRBV5-1 | ASSLGQGMVPLH
TRBJ1-2 | TRBV5-8 | ASSLGGINYGYT
TRBJ2-2 | TRBV19 | ASSIQGVTGELF
TRBJ2-3 | TRBV9 | ASSVASPGEDTQY
TRBJ2-5 | TRBV6-5 | ASRVGLAGGETQY
TRBJ1-2 | TRBV5-1 | ASSTDRNYGYT
TRBJ2-7 | TRBV9 | ASSVDDGEGYEQY
TRBJ2-7 | TRBV19 | ASSIMSGSYEQY
TRBJ1-1 | TRBV6-5 | ASSYSIRVNTEAF
TRBJ2-1 | TRBV25-1 | ASSEFRGDSYNEQF
TRBJ2-5 | TRBV7-9 | ASSLHTDQETQY
TRBJ2-7 | TRBV4-1 | ASSQAHFALAGGPSSYEQY